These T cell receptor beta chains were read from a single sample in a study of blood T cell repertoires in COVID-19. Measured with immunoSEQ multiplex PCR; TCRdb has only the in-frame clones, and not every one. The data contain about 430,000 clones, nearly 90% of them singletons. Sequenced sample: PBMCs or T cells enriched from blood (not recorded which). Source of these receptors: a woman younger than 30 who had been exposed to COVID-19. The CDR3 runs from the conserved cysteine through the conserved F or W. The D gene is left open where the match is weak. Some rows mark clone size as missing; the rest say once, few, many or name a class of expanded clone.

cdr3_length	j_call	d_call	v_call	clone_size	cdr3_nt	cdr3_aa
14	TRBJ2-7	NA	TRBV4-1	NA	TGCGCCAGCAGCCAGGCCGTGGGAGGATACGAGCAGTACTTC	CASSQAVGGYEQYF
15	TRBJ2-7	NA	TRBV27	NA	TGTGCCAGCAGCCACTCCGGGACTGCCTCCTACGAGCAGTACTTC	CASSHSGTASYEQYF
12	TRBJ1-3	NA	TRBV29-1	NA	TGCAGCGTCGGGTATTCTGGAAACACCATATATTTT	CSVGYSGNTIYF
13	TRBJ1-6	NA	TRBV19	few	TGTGCCAGTAGTGGGCAGGTAGGATCACCCCTCCACTTT	CASSGQVGSPLHF
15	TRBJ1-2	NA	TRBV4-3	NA	TGCGCCAGCAGCCAAGATTTTGGACAGAACTATGGCTACACCTTC	CASSQDFGQNYGYTF
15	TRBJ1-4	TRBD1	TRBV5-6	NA	TGTGCCAGCAGTTCCGGGACAGGGGGTAATGAAAAACTGTTTTTT	CASSSGTGGNEKLFF
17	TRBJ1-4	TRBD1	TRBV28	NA	TGTGCCAGCAGTTTCCCCTCGGGACAGGGGGGTCATTTTAGACTGTTTTTT	CASSFPSGQGGHFRLFF
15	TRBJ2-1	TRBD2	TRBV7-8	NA	TGTGCCAGCAGCTTAAGTTGGCGGGGGGGCCATGAGCAGTTCTTC	CASSLSWRGGHEQFF
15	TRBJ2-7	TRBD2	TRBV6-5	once	TGTGCCAGCAGTAGGACTAGCGGGGAGGGTTGGGAGCAGTACTTC	CASSRTSGEGWEQYF
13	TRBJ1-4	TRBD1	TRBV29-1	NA	TGCAGCGCCCGGGACAGTCCTTATGAAAAACTGTTTTTT	CSARDSPYEKLFF
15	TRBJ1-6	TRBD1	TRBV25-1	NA	TGTGCCAGCAGCGACGACAGGGTACAAATTTCACCCCTCCACTTT	CASSDDRVQISPLHF
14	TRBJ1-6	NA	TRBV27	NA	TGTGCCAGCAGTTCCGCATGGGAGAATTCACCCCTCCACTTT	CASSSAWENSPLHF
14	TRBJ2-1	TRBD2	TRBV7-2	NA	TGTGCCAGCACTTCCGGGACTAGATACAATGAGCAGTTCTTC	CASTSGTRYNEQFF
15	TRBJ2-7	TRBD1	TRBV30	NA	TGTGCCTGGAGTGGAGACAGGGAGACCCATTACGAGCAGTACTTC	CAWSGDRETHYEQYF
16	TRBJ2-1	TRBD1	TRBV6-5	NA	TGTGCCAGCAGTTACTTTGACAGGGGCTCCTACAATGAGCAGTTCTTC	CASSYFDRGSYNEQFF
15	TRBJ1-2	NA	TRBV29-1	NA	TGCAGCGTCCTACTAGGACAGCCTTTTAACTATGGCTACACCTTC	CSVLLGQPFNYGYTF
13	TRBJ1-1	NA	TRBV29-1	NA	TGCAGCGTTGAGCAGGGGAAGGACACTGAAGCTTTCTTT	CSVEQGKDTEAFF
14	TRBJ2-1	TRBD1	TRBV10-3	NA	TGTGCCATCAGACCACCCACAGGGGACAATGAGCAGTTCTTC	CAIRPPTGDNEQFF
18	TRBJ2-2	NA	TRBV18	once	TGTGCCAGCTACGTCCCCGAACTTGGACGGGAGAACACCGGGGAGCTGTTTTTT	CASYVPELGRENTGELFF
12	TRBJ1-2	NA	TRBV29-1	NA	TGCAGCGTTGAAGAGGGGGCGCAGGGCTACACCTTC	CSVEEGAQGYTF
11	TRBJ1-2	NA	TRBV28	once	TGTGCCAGCAGTCGAGAATATGGCTACACCTTC	CASSREYGYTF
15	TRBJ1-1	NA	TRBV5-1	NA	TGCGCCAGCAGCTCTCAATCCCCCAGGAACACTGAAGCTTTCTTT	CASSSQSPRNTEAFF
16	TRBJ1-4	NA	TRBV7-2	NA	TGTGCCAGCAGCTTAGCGATTGCGGGAGACCGCGAAAAACTGTTTTTT	CASSLAIAGDREKLFF
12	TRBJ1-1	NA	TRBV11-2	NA	TGTGCGGGACGGGGGGGGAACACTGAAGCTTTCTTT	CAGRGGNTEAFF
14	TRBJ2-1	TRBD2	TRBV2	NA	TGTGCCAGCATTTTGACTAGCGCCGGGAATGAGCAGTTCTTC	CASILTSAGNEQFF
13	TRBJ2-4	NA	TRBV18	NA	TGTGCCAGCTCACAGGGGAATCTAAACATTCAGTACTTC	CASSQGNLNIQYF
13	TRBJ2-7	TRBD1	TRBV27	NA	TGTGCCAGCAGTCAAGGGACAGCCCACGAGCAGTACTTC	CASSQGTAHEQYF
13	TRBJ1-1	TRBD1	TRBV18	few	TGTGCCAGCTCACGAGACAGGGGAAATGAAGCTTTCTTT	CASSRDRGNEAFF
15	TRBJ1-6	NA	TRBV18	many	TGTGCCAGCTCACCAAGGCAGGGATACAATTCACCCCTCCACTTT	CASSPRQGYNSPLHF
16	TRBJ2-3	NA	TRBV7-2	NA	TGTGCCAGCAGCCCGGAGGGCACAACCCGCACAGATACGCAGTATTTT	CASSPEGTTRTDTQYF
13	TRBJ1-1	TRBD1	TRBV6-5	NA	TGTGCCAGTGGACAGGGCATGAACACTGAAGCTTTCTTT	CASGQGMNTEAFF
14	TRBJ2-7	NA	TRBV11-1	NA	TGTGCCAGCAGCCCTGACACGTTTTCCTACGAGCAGTACTTC	CASSPDTFSYEQYF
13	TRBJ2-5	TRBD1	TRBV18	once	TGTGCCAGCTCCAAGACAGGGGGAGAGACCCAGTACTTC	CASSKTGGETQYF
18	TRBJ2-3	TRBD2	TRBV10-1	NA	TGCGCCAGCAGTGAAGGGACTAGCGGATTTTCTAGCACAGATACGCAGTATTTT	CASSEGTSGFSSTDTQYF
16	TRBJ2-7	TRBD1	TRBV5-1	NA	TGCGCCAGCAGCTTGGCCGGGACAGGCGTATTAGGCGAGCAGTACTTC	CASSLAGTGVLGEQYF
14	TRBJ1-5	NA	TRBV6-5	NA	TGTGCCAGCAGTTATCGACAGGAGGATCAGCCCCAGCATTTT	CASSYRQEDQPQHF
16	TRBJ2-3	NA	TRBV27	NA	TGTGCCAGCAGTTTACGGCCAATGACTAGCACAGATACGCAGTATTTT	CASSLRPMTSTDTQYF
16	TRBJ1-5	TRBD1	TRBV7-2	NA	TGTGCCAGCAGCTTGGGCCACAGGGGCAGCAATCAGCCCCAGCATTTT	CASSLGHRGSNQPQHF
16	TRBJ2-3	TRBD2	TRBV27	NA	TGTGCCAGCAGTTTTACCCCCAGCGGGAGAGCCGATACGCAGTATTTT	CASSFTPSGRADTQYF
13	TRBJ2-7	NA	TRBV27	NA	TGTGCCAGCAGCCCGTCCGGCTCCTACGAGCAGTACTTC	CASSPSGSYEQYF
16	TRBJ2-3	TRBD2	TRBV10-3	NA	TGTGCCATTGGACTAGCGGGGATAACTAGCACAGATACGCAGTATTTT	CAIGLAGITSTDTQYF
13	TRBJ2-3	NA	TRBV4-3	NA	TGCGCCAGCAGCCCCCAGGTGGCAGATACGCAGTATTTT	CASSPQVADTQYF
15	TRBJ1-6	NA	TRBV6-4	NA	TGTGCCAGCAGTAAAGCCACCTCAGGGAATTCACCCCTCCACTTT	CASSKATSGNSPLHF
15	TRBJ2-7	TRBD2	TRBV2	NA	TGTGCCAGCACGGGATGGCGGGAGAAATTGGCCGAGCAGTACTTC	CASTGWREKLAEQYF
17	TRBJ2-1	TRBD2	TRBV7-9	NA	TGTGCCAGCAGCTTAGCGGATATAGCGGGGGCTAGCAATGAGCAGTTCTTC	CASSLADIAGASNEQFF
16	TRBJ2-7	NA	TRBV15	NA	TGTGCCACCAGCATTGAAACCGAGGGTTCCTCCTACGAGCAGTACTTC	CATSIETEGSSYEQYF
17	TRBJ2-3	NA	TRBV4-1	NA	TGCGCCAGCAGCCAAGGCGGAGCGGGTTCTAGCACAGATACGCAGTATTTT	CASSQGGAGSSTDTQYF
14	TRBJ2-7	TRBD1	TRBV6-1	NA	TGTGCCAGCAGTGAAGGGCAGGGGGCCTACGAGCAGTACTTC	CASSEGQGAYEQYF
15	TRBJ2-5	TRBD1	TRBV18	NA	TGTGCCAGCTCACCACAGACAGGGGGATACGAGACCCAGTACTTC	CASSPQTGGYETQYF
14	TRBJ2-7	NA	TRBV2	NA	TGTGCCAGCAGGAACCGGGACAACTCCTACGAGCAGTACTTC	CASRNRDNSYEQYF
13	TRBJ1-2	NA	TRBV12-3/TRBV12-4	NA	TGTGCCAGCAGTTTACGGGGGGACTATGGCTACACCTTC	CASSLRGDYGYTF
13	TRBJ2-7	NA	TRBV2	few	TGTGCCAGCAGTGAGCACAGGGTCTACGAGCAGTACTTC	CASSEHRVYEQYF
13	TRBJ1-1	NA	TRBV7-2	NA	TGTGCCAGCAGCTTAGACAGAGTGACTGAAGCTTTCTTT	CASSLDRVTEAFF
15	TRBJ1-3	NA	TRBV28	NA	TGTGCCAGCACCGTGGGGCATTTCGCTGGAAACACCATATATTTT	CASTVGHFAGNTIYF
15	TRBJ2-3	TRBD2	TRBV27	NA	TGTGCCAGCAGTTTCTACCCCAAGCGGGGCGATACGCAGTATTTT	CASSFYPKRGDTQYF
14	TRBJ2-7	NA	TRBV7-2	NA	TGTGCCAGCAGCTTAGCGGAGGGGTCCTACGAGCAGTACTTC	CASSLAEGSYEQYF
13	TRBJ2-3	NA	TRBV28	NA	TGTGCCAGCAGTTTCGGTGGCACAGATACGCAGTATTTT	CASSFGGTDTQYF
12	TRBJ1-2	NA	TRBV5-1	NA	TGCGCCAGCAGCGGGGGGAACTATGGCTACACCTTC	CASSGGNYGYTF
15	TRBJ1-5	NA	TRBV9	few	TGTGCCAGCAGCGTAGAGCCCGGGGTTGATCAGCCCCAGCATTTT	CASSVEPGVDQPQHF
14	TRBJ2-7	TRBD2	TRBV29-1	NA	TGCAGCGTGGGGAGACTAGCGGGAGCTCGAGAGCAGTACTTC	CSVGRLAGAREQYF